This T cell receptor beta chain was observed in a study of T cells in Graves' hyperthyroidism and ophthalmopathy (dated by TCRdb to between 2019 and 2020). Background for the entire study: Peripheral blood samples were taken at initial diagnosis, before any treatment was given. Once sampling was done, hyperthyroidism patients were given methimazole at a starting dose of 30 mg daily, whereas ophthalmopathy patients were given high-dose intravenous methylprednisolone. The 100 or so discovery patients were randomly divided into training and test sets at a 7:3 ratio. Thyroid tissue and blood T-cell repertoires from six Graves' hyperthyroidism patients were also compared in the study. According to the paper, TCR Vbeta CDR3 sequencing was carried out on some 130 peripheral blood samples, which came from about 45 ophthalmopathy, 70 to 80 hyperthyroidism and some 17 progressor patients. An independent validation cohort of fewer than 20 hyperthyroidism patients and 17 patients who later progressed to ophthalmopathy tested prospective prediction of ophthalmopathy. TCR V-J signatures able to tell the groups apart were searched for in a discovery cohort of 90 to 100 patients, of whom over 40 had Graves' ophthalmopathy and roughly 58 had stable Graves' hyperthyroidism. Here is what the overall study found, with its caveats: No statistical method was used to fix the sample size in advance, and group allocation was not hidden from the investigators. Ophthalmopathy was separated from stable hyperthyroidism by a 13 V-J signature model, with around 90% sensitivity and 81% to 82% specificity obtained in cross-validation and 80%/75% obtained in testing. Most expanded thyroid clonotypes (frequency above 0.001) were also detected in blood, a finding suggesting that blood repertoires may reflect thyroid immune responses. In validation, the model predicted progression to ophthalmopathy a median of 6.5 months before onset, with roughly 70% sensitivity and around 76% specificity.

This clonotype was counted only a few times. Its antigen is still unknown. It has no much larger one-base neighbor in the sample; base qualities were not kept. From its cysteine to its phenylalanine, the CDR3 spans 15 amino acids. Solely the CDR3 DNA is kept, with 45 bases framed from the first base. V is pared back by 4 bases and J by 3 bases, with 14 bases lying between the germline termini. Based on the germline V gene, the CDR1 and CDR2 sequences are MNHEY and SVGEGT. Graves' hyperthyroidism was defined as stable when no progression to ophthalmopathy occurred over 18 months of follow-up. Hyperthyroidism patients were newly diagnosed, with disease duration under 2 months, and aged 18 to 65 years. The study excluded patients with uncontrolled infections, other autoimmune diseases, pregnancy or lactation. Diagnoses relied on clinical symptoms, serum thyroxine and TRAb, thyroid ultrasound and orbital computed tomography. PBMCs were isolated from 8 to 10 ml of fresh peripheral blood by Ficoll-Paque density gradient centrifugation. Trizol reagent was used to extract total RNA, and RNA quality was then checked on an Agilent 2100 Bioanalyzer.

The TCR beta CDR3 regions were amplified from the RNA transcripts. A first-round RT-PCR of the TCR CDR3 used the HTBI primer set with the Qiagen OneStep RT-PCR kit. The libraries were constructed in a second round of multiplex PCR and then size-selected and purified. Paired-end sequencing of the libraries was performed with 100 bp reads on an Illumina HiSeq2000. In the paper's pipeline: SOAPnuke was used to process the raw data, with reads discarded if the reads contained adapters or uncalled bases, had a mean Phred below 15, or lacked an exact constant-primer or identifier match. COPE v1.2.5 was used to merge high-quality paired reads, and clonotypes were defined as unique nucleotide sequences. Clonotypes were aligned to IMGT TRBV, TRBD and TRBJ reference segments using MiTCR v1.1. Analysis was restricted to V-J combinations with a frequency above 0.0001, which covered about 99% of repertoires. A TCS score was defined as the ratio between F50 (clonal expansion) and ExV (chaos), using BLOSUM62-based TCRdist between CDR3 peptides within each V-J. Welch's t-statistics and random forest reduced 500 to 650 V-J features to around 14, which were used in a naive Bayes classifier (R e1071). Starting from the raw public reads, TCRdb applied fastp trimming at Q25, assembled clones with MiXCR and retained in-frame beta chains. When rows share a CDR3 protein, they turn into one entry using the most common DNA and genes. It is TCRdb's table, rather than the study itself, that gives the V and J calls and clone size. For this sample there are roughly 700,000 distinct CDR3 sequences; approximately 15% appear just once. In total, the top ten clones hold 15% to 17% of the sample.

The source is a man aged 50 or older with Graves' hyperthyroidism. Sequenced: blood. The chain couples TRBV6-2 or TRBV6-3 to TRBJ2-3; no confident D gene assignment can be made. DNA sequence: TGTGCCAGCAGTTCCTACACCTCAAAAACAGATACGCAGTATTTT. This is translated as CASSSYTSKTDTQYF.